This T cell receptor beta chain was sequenced during a study of shared clonotypes between healthy human individuals (dated by TCRdb to 2020 to 2022). Study-wide context: The cohort comprised a couple of women and a few men aged 18 to 49 years. For each donor, CD4 naive and CD4 memory were each given three plates, CD8 naive was given two plates, and CD8 memory was given one plate. Blood TCR repertoires of a handful of healthy adults were deeply sequenced to estimate repertoire size and the extent of clonotype sharing between individuals. Different laboratories and diverse techniques were used to prepare libraries and sequence TCR repertoires, to increase sequencing depth and limit assay-specific biases. Per donor, leukapheresis produced somewhere between about 0.94 and 8.9 billion PBMCs. Broad study findings and their caveats: Larger estimated clonotype richness was generally found for naive subsets than for memory subsets. Even with the large sequencing depth, rarefaction of the sorted-subset datasets indicated that sequencing was incomplete. Clonotypes shared by all four sorted-subset donors showed higher generation probabilities than non-shared clonotypes. Sampling was restricted to blood, and TCR repertoires in tissue are likely to differ from TCR repertoires in blood. Across a handful of donors, approximately 5% of naive CD4, approximately 3.6% of naive CD8, around 2.1% of memory CD4, and about 0.44% of memory CD8 clonotypes were shared. Pairwise subsampling led to the expectation that sequencing depth would affect the degree of clonotype sharing among donors. Because the study included only a small number of donors, the genetic and exposure-history diversity represented was limited.

As for this clone: The antigen it binds to is not known. Base qualities are not at hand, and no much larger clone is one base apart.

Donors were healthy HIV-negative adults with no recently reported acute infections or vaccinations. Every donor was a Caucasian adult residing in Nashville, Tennessee, USA. CD4+ T cells were enriched by magnetic negative selection, after which naive cells were positively selected on CD45RA and the negative fraction was taken as the memory subset. Blood was obtained by leukapheresis, after which PBMCs were separated by Ficoll-Histopaque density gradient centrifugation and cryopreserved in liquid nitrogen vapor phase. Analytical flow cytometry was used to check the purity and quantity of every magnetically sorted T cell population. Genomic DNA was isolated from each sorted fraction and quantified by UV absorbance on a Nanodrop 2000c. Using the deep immunoSEQ assay, TCR CDR3 regions were amplified from genomic DNA by multiplex PCR. For each cell subset, the extracted genomic DNA was distributed evenly across all wells of several immunoSEQ 96-well plates, and each plate served as one replicate. For sorted subsets, about 200 ng genomic DNA, equal to approximately 30,000 T cell genomes, was loaded into each replicate PCR. Purified libraries were measured with a Qubit 3.0 fluorometer, size-checked on a Bioanalyzer 2100, and measured again with the KAPA Library Quantification kit. A separate single-read 150-cycle Illumina NextSeq 550 flow cell was used to sequence each immunoSEQ 96-well plate. On the authors' methods: Because the immunoSEQ output held only junctional sequences and lacked quality scores, the filtering could not match the filtering applied to full-length reads. Sequences were annotated with PyIR, a Python wrapper for IgBLAST v1.9, using IMGT germline references to assign V/J genes and CDR3. Reads with weak V/J assignments (E-value above 1e-6), missing CDR3, stop codons, out-of-frame junctions, or ambiguous translated residues were removed. V3J clonotypes were defined as sequences sharing the same inferred V gene, J gene, and CDR3 amino acid sequence. Percentage overlap between repertoires was calculated by dividing the number of shared unique clonotypes by the size of the smaller repertoire. RTK rarefaction, the Chao1 estimator, and Recon v2.1 estimates of unobserved clonotypes were used to assess repertoire richness. OLGA was used to compute generation probabilities for all TCRbeta clonotypes that the gDNA method yielded from a few donors. TCRdb's version of the immuneACCESS table is confined to in-frame rearrangements and falls short of the full clone set. An unresolved V gene accounts for under half of the shortfall where checked; the remainder is of unknown origin. V and J calls and clone size are given by that table; D and trimming were obtained from the DNA. The sample table records about a million clones; roughly 80% of these occur just once. Roughly 0.82% of the sample is in the top ten clones.

The CDR3 runs 15 amino acids, cysteine and phenylalanine included. Only the CDR3 DNA is retained, 45 bases long and in frame from the first base. Looking up the germline V gene yields CDR1 MDHEN and CDR2 SYDVKM. From V the trimming removes 0 bases and from J it removes 2 bases, while the gene matches leave 3 bases of the junction unaccounted for. This TCR derives from a man between 18 and 35 years old in good health. Some clones in this sample may be carry-over from other donors' samples. This sequence uses TRBV28 and TRBJ2-7; TRBD1 aligns with 8 central bases. The specimen was memory CD4+ T cells from PBMCs. What the cell subset or site label conveys for this sample: CD45RA-negative fraction. The CDR3 here reads CASSLWPGGTYEQYF. The bases read TGTGCCAGCAGTTTATGGCCAGGGGGCACCTACGAGCAGTACTTC.